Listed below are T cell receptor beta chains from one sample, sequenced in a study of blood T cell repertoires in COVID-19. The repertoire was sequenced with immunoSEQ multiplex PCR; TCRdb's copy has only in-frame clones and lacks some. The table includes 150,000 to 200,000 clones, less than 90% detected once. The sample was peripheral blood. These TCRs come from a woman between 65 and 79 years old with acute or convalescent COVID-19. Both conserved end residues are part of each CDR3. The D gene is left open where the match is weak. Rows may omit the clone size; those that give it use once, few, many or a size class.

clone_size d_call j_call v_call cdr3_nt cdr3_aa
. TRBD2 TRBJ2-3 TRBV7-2 TGTGCCAGCAGCTCGGGACTAGCGGTGCCAACAGATACGCAGTATTTT CASSSGLAVPTDTQYF
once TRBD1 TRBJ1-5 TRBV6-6 TGTGCCAGCGGAACAGGGGTCCAGCCCCAGCATTTT CASGTGVQPQHF
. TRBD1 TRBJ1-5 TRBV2 TGTGCCAGCAGAGCAGGGGGAGGTCAGCCCCAGCATTTT CASRAGGGQPQHF
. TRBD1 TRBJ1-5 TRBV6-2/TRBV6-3 TGTGCCAGCAGTCCCGGGACAGGGCCCCCCAATCAGCCCCAGCATTTT CASSPGTGPPNQPQHF
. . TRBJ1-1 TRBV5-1 TGCGCCAGCAGCTTTGAGGACAGCGGGAACACTGAAGCTTTCTTT CASSFEDSGNTEAFF
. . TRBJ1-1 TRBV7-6 TGTGCCAGCAGCTTGAACAGGAACACTGAAGCTTTCTTT CASSLNRNTEAFF
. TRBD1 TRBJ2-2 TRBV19 TGTGCCAGTAGTCGGACAGGGCAGAACACCGGGGAGCTGTTTTTT CASSRTGQNTGELFF
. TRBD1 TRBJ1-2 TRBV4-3 TGCGCCAGCAGCCAATGGGACAGGGGTTATGGCTACACCTTC CASSQWDRGYGYTF
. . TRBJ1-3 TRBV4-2 TGTGCCAGCAGCCAAGCCCCGGGACAAGGAAACACCATATATTTT CASSQAPGQGNTIYF
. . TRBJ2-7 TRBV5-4 TGTGCCAGCAGCTTGCAGGATACCCAGAAGTACTTC CASSLQDTQKYF
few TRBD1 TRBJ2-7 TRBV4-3 TGCGCCAGCAGCCAAGACACAGGGGGCTTCTACGAGCAGTACTTC CASSQDTGGFYEQYF
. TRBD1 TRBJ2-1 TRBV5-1 TGCGCCAGCAGCTTGGGCTCTCTGGGACAGGGGGCCGACTACAATGAGCAGTTCTTC CASSLGSLGQGADYNEQFF
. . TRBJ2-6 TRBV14 TGTGCCAGCAGCCCCCGGGGGTCTGGGGCCAACGTCCTGACTTTC CASSPRGSGANVLTF
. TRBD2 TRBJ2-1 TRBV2 TGTGCCAGCAGTGTTAGGGCTAGCGGGAGTGCGGAGGAGCAGTTCTTC CASSVRASGSAEEQFF
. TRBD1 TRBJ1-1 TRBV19 TGTGCCAGTAGTGCGGACAGGGGAAGCACTGAAGCTTTCTTT CASSADRGSTEAFF
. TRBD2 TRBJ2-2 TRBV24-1 TGTGCCACCAGTGATTTTTTGGGTGGGCTAGCGGGAAACACCGGGGAGCTGTTTTTT CATSDFLGGLAGNTGELFF
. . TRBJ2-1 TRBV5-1 TGCGCCAGCAGCTTAGGGGTTCCCTACAATGAGCAGTTCTTC CASSLGVPYNEQFF
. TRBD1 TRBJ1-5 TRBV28 TGTGCCAGCAGTTTCCTAGCAGGGGGCGGGCAGCCCCAGCATTTT CASSFLAGGGQPQHF
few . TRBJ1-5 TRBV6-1 TGTGCCAGCAGTGAAAAAAACAGGGCGACCAATCAGCCCCAGCATTTT CASSEKNRATNQPQHF
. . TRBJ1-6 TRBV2 TGTGCCAGCCGATGGGGCGTAAGCTCCTATAATTCACCCCTCCACTTT CASRWGVSSYNSPLHF
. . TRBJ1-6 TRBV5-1 TGCGCCAGCAGCTTAGGGACACGCTATAATTCACCCCTCCACTTT CASSLGTRYNSPLHF
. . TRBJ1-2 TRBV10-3 TGTGCCATCAGTGCCATACAAAGTAACTATGGCTACACCTTC CAISAIQSNYGYTF
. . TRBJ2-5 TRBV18 TGTGCCAGCGAGGGGACCAGGGGCCAAGAGACCCAGTACTTC CASEGTRGQETQYF
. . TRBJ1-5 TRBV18 TGTGCCAGCTCACCTCAAAGCAATCAGCCCCAGCATTTT CASSPQSNQPQHF
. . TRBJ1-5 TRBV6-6 TGTGCCAGCAGTTACATGCAGGGAGGCAGAGGTCAGCCCCAGCATTTT CASSYMQGGRGQPQHF
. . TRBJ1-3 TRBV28 TGTGCCAGCAGCCAACCGGGAGCCTTATCTGTATCTGGAAACACCATATATTTT CASSQPGALSVSGNTIYF
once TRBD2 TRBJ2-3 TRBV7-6 TGTGCCAGCAGCTTAGTTGTTGGGACTAGCGGGAGGGCAGATACGCAGTATTTT CASSLVVGTSGRADTQYF
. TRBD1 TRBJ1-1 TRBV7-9 TGTGCCAGCAGCTTAGATCCCGGACAGGGGGACACTGAAGCTTTCTTT CASSLDPGQGDTEAFF
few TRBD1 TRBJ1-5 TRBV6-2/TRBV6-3 TGTGCCAGCAGTCAGCAGACAGGGGGCACCAATCAGCCCCAGCATTTT CASSQQTGGTNQPQHF
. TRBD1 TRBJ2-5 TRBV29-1 TGCAGCGCAGACAGGGGGGGAGAGACCCAGTACTTC CSADRGGETQYF
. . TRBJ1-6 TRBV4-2 TGTGCCAGCAGCCAGGCGACAGCGACGAGCTCCTATAATTCACCCCTCCACTTT CASSQATATSSYNSPLHF
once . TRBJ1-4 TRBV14 TGTGCCAGCAGCCAAGAGTCAGGGATAGGTGAAAAACTGTTTTTT CASSQESGIGEKLFF
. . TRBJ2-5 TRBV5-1 TGCGCCAGCAGCTTGCTCCCGGAGGGGGAGACCCAGTACTTC CASSLLPEGETQYF
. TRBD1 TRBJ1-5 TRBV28 TGTGCCAGCAGTTTAGTACAGGGGTCGGCTCAGCCCCAGCATTTT CASSLVQGSAQPQHF
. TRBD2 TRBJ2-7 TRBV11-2 TGTGCCAGCAGCTTAGATCGAGGGCGGGGGGGATCCTACGAGCAGTACTTC CASSLDRGRGGSYEQYF
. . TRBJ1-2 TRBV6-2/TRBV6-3 TGTGCCAGCAGTTACCTCTCCCAGGTCGTCTATGGCTACACCTTC CASSYLSQVVYGYTF
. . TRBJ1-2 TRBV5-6 TGTGCCAGCACCGTAAACTTCGGTGGCTACACCTTC CASTVNFGGYTF
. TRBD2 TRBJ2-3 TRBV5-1 TGCGCCAGCAGCTTGGGGACTAGCGGGGGACGCACAGATACGCAGTATTTT CASSLGTSGGRTDTQYF
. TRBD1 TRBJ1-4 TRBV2 TGTGCCAGCAGCAACAGGGGGGGTAATGAAAAACTGTTTTTT CASSNRGGNEKLFF
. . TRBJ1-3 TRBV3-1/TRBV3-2 TGTGCCAGCAGCCAAGCAACGGGAACTGGAAACACCATATATTTT CASSQATGTGNTIYF
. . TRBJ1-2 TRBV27 TGTGCCAGCAGGACGGGGGATGGCTACACCTTC CASRTGDGYTF
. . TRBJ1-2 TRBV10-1 TGCGCCAGCAGTGATAATAAAGGGGGTTTTGGCTACACCTTC CASSDNKGGFGYTF
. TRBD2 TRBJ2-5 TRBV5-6 TGTGCCAGCAGCCCGGGACTAGCGGCCCGGGCGGCCCAGTACTTC CASSPGLAARAAQYF
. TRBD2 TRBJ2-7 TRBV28 TGTGCCAGCACCATCGGGGCGGGAGATCATTACGAGCAGTACTTC CASTIGAGDHYEQYF
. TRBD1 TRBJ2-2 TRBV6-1 TGTGCCACGTCGACAGGGTACACCGGGGAGCTGTTTTTT CATSTGYTGELFF
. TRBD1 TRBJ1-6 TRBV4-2 TGTGCCAGCAGCCAAGACGGGACAGGGAGCTCCTATAATTCACCCCTCCACTTT CASSQDGTGSSYNSPLHF
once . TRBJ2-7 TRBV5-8 TGTGCCAGCACCCCACGTGCGGGGTCTCGCGAGCAGTACTTC CASTPRAGSREQYF
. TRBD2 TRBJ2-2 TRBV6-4 TGTGCCAGCAGGGACAGGGGAACTGGCGGGACTAGCGGGAAGAGCACCGGGGAGCTGTTTTTT CASRDRGTGGTSGKSTGELFF